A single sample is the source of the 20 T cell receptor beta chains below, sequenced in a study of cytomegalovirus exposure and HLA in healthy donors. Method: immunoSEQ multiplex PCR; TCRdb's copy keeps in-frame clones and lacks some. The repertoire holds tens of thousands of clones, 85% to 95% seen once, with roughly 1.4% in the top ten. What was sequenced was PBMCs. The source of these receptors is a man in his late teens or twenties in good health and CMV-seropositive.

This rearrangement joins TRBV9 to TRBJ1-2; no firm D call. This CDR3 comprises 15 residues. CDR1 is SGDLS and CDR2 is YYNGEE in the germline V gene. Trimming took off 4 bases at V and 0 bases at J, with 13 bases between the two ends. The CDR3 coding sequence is TGTGCCAGCAGCCCCCAATCGGTCTCTAACTATGGCTACACCTTC. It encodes CASSPQSVSNYGYTF.

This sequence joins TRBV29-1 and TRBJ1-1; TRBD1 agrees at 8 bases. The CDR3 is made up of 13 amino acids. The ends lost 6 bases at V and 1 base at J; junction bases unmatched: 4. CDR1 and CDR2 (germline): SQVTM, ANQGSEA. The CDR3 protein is CSVEGQANTEAFF. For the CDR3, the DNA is TGCAGCGTCGAGGGACAGGCGAACACTGAAGCTTTCTTT.

CDR3 DNA: TGCGCCAGCAGCTCTGCCGGGACTAGCGAGGAGACCCAGTACTTC. Translated, it gives CASSSAGTSEETQYF. The genes are TRBV5-1 and TRBJ2-5; 10 bases fit TRBD2. The length of the CDR3 is 15 residues. The trim removed 3 bases at V and 5 bases at J, leaving 7 bases unmatched. The V gene's germline CDR1 is SGHRS and CDR2 YFSETQ.

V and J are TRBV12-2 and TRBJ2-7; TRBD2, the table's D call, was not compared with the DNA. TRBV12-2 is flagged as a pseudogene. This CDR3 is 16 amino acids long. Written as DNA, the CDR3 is TGTGCAAGTCGCCAGAAAGCGGGGATCCCCTCCTACGAGCAGTACTTC. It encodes CASRQKAGIPSYEQYF.

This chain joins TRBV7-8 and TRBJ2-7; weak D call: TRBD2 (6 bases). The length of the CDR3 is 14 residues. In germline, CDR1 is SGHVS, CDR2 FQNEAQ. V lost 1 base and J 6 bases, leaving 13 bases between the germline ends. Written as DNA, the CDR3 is TGTGCCAGCAGCTTAGAGGGACTTTTGGCCGAGCAGTACTTC. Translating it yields CASSLEGLLAEQYF.

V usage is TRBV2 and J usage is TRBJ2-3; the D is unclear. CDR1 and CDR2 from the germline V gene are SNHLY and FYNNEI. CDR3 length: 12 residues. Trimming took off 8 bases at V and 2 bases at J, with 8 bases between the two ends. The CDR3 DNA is TGTGCCAGCGGGCAGGTCACAGATACGCAGTATTTT. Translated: CASGQVTDTQYF.

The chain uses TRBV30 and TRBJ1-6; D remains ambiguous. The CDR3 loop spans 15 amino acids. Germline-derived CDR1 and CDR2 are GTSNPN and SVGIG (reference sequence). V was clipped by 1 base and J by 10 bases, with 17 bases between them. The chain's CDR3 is CAWSALERGRSPLHF. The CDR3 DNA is TGTGCCTGGAGTGCCCTAGAGAGAGGGCGATCACCCCTCCACTTT. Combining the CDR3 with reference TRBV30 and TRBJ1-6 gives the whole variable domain SQTIHQWPATLVQPVGSPLSLECTVEGTSNPNLYWYRQAAGRGLQLLFYSVGIGQISSEVPQNLSASRPQDRQFILSSKKLLLSDSGFYLCAWSALERGRSPLHFGNGTRLTVT.

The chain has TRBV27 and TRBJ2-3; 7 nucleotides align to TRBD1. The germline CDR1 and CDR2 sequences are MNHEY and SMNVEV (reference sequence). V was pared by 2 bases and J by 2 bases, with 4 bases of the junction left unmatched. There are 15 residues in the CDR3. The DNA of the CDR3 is TGTGCCAGCAGTTTACCGGGACAGCTCACAGATACGCAGTATTTT. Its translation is CASSLPGQLTDTQYF.

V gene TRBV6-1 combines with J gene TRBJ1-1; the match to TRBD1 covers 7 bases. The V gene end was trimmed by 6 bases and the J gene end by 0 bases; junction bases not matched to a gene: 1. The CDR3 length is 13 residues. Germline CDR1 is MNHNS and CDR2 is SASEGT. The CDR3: CASRQGLNTEAFF. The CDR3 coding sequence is TGTGCCAGCAGACAGGGGTTGAACACTGAAGCTTTCTTT.

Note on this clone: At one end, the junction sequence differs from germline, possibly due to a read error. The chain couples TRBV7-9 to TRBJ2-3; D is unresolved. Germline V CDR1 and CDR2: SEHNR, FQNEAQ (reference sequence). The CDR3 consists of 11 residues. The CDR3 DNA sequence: TGTGCCAGCAGCTCCACCGAGGCGACTGATTTT. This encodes CASSSTEATDF.

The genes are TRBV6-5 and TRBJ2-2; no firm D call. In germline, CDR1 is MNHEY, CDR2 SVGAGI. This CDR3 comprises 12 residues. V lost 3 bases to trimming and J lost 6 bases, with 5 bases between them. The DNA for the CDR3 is TGTGCCAGCAGTTATCTGTCCGGGGAGCTGTTTTTT. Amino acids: CASSYLSGELFF.

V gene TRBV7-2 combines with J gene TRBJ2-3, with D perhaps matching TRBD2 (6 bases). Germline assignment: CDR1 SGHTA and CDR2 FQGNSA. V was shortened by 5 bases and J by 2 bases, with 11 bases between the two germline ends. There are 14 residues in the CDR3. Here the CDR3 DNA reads TGTGCCAGCAGCGAGGGACTTGCCACAGATACGCAGTATTTT. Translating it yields CASSEGLATDTQYF.

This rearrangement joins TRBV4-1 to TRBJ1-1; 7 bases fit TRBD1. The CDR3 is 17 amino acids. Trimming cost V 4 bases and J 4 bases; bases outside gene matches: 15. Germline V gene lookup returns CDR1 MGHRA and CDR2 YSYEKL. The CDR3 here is CASSPGQESVTITEAFF. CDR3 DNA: TGCGCCAGCAGCCCCGGACAGGAATCAGTAACCATCACTGAAGCTTTCTTT.

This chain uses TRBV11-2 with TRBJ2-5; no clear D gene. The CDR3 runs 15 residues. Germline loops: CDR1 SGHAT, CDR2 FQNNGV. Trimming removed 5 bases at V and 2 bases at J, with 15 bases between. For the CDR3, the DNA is TGTGCCAGCAGCCCATATTGGGTCGGGCAAGAGACCCAGTACTTC. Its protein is CASSPYWVGQETQYF. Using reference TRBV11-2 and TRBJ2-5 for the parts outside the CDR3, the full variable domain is EAGVAQSPRYKIIEKRQSVAFWCNPISGHATLYWYQQILGQGPKLLIQFQNNGVVDDSQLPKDRFSAERLKGVDSTLKIQPAKLEDSAVYLCASSPYWVGQETQYFGPGTRLLVL.

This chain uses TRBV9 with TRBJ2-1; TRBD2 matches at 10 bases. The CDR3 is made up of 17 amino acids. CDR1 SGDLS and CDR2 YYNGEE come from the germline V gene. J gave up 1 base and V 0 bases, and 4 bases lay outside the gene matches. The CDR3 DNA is TGTGCCAGCAGCGTAGGACCGGGACTAGCGTCCTACAATGAGCAGTTCTTC. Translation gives CASSVGPGLASYNEQFF.

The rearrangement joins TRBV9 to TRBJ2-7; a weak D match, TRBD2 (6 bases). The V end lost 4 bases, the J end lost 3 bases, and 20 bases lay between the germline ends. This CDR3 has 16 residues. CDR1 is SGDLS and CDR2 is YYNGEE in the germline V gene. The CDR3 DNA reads TGTGCCAGCAGCCGTGATTCGGGGGACGTATACTACGAGCAGTACTTC. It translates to CASSRDSGDVYYEQYF. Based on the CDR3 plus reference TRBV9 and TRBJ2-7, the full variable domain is DSGVTQTPKHLITATGQRVTLRCSPRSGDLSVYWYQQSLDQGLQFLIQYYNGEERAKGNILERFSAQQFPDLHSELNLSSLELGDSALYFCASSRDSGDVYYEQYFGPGTRLTVT.

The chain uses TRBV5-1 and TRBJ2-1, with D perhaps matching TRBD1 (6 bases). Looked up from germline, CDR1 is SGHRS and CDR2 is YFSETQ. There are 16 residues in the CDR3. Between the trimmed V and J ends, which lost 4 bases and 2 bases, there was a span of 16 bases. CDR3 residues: CASSVRSRGAYNEQFF. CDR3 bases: TGCGCCAGCAGCGTTAGGTCCAGGGGAGCCTACAATGAGCAGTTCTTC. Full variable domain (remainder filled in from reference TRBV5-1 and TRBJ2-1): KAGVTQTPRYLIKTRGQQVTLSCSPISGHRSVSWYQQTPGQGLQFLFEYFSETQRNKGNFPGRFSGRQFSNSRSEMNVSTLELGDSALYLCASSVRSRGAYNEQFFGPGTRLTVL.

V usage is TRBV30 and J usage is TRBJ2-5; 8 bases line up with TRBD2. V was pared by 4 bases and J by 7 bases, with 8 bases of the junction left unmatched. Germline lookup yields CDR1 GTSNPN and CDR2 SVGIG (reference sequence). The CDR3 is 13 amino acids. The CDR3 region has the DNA TGTGCCTGGAACCCGGGACTAGAAGTGACCCAGTACTTC. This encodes CAWNPGLEVTQYF.

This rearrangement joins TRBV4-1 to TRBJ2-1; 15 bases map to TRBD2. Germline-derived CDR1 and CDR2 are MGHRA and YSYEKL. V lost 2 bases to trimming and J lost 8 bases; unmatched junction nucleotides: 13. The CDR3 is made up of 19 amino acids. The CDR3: CASSQFLIGRTSGGDEQFF. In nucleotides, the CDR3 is TGCGCCAGCAGCCAATTTCTTATCGGTCGGACTAGCGGGGGGGATGAGCAGTTCTTC.

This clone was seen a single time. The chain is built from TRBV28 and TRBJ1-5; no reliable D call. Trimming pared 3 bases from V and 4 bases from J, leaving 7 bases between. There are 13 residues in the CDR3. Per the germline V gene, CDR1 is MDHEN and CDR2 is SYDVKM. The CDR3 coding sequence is TGTGCCAGCAGTTTGCAGGTTAATCAGCCCCAGCATTTT. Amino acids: CASSLQVNQPQHF. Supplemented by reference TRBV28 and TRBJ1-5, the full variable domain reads DVKVTQSSRYLVKRTGEKVFLECVQDMDHENMFWYRQDPGLGLRLIYFSYDVKMKEKGDIPEGYSVSREKKERFSLILESASTNQTSMYLCASSLQVNQPQHFGDGTRLSIL.